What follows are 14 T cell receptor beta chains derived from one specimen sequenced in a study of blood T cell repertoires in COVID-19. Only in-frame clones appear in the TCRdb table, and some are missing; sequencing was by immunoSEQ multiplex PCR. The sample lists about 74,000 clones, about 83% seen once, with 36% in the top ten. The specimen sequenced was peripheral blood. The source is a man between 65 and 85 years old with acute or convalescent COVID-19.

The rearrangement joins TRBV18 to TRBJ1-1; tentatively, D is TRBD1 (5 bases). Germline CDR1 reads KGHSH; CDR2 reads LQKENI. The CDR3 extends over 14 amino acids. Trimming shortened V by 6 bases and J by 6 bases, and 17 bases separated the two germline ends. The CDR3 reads CASSQGQGGSEAFF. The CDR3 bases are TGTGCCAGCTCCCAGGGTCAGGGAGGGTCTGAAGCTTTCTTT.

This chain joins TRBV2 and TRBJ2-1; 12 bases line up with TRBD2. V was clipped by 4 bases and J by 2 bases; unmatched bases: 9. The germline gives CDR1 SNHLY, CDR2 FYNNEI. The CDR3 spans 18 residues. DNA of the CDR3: TGTGCCAGCAGTGGGGTTAAGGGACTAGCGGGCCCCTACAATGAGCAGTTCTTC. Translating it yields CASSGVKGLAGPYNEQFF.

As DNA, the CDR3 is TGTGCCAGCAGCGTAGTTCAAGCGGGAGTAGGAGAGCAGTTCTTC. Translating it yields CASSVVQAGVGEQFF. The V gene is TRBV9, the J gene TRBJ2-1; TRBD2 matches at 8 bases. J gave up 10 bases and V 0 bases, and 9 bases lay outside the gene matches. Germline values: CDR1 SGDLS, CDR2 YYNGEE. This CDR3 is built from 15 residues.

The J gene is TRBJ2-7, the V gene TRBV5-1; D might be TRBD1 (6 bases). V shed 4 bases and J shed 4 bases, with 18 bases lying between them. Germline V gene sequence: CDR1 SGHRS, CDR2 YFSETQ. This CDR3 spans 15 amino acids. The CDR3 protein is CASSLSTGLGYEQYF. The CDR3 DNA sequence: TGCGCCAGCAGCCTCTCCACAGGGCTCGGGTACGAGCAGTACTTC.

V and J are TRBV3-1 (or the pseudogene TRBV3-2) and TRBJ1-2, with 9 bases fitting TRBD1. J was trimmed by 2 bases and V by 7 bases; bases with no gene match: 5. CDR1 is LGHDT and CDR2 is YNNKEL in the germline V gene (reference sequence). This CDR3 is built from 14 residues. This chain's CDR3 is CASTTGGYNYGYTF. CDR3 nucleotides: TGTGCCAGCACGACAGGGGGGTACAACTATGGCTACACCTTC.

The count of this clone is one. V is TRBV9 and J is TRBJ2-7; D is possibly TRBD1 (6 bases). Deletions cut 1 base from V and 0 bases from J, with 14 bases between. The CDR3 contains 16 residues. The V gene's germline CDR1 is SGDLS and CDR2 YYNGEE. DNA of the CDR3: TGTGCCAGCAGCGTAAGGGGGTCGGACAGCTCCTACGAGCAGTACTTC. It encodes CASSVRGSDSSYEQYF. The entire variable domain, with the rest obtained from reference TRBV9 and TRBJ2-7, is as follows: DSGVTQTPKHLITATGQRVTLRCSPRSGDLSVYWYQQSLDQGLQFLIQYYNGEERAKGNILERFSAQQFPDLHSELNLSSLELGDSALYFCASSVRGSDSSYEQYFGPGTRLTVT.

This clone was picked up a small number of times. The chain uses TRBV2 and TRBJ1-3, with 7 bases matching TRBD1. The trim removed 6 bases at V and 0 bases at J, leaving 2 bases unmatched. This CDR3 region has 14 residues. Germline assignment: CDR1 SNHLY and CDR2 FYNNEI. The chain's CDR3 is CASRWDSSGNTIYF. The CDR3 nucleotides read TGTGCCAGCAGATGGGACAGCTCTGGAAACACCATATATTTT.

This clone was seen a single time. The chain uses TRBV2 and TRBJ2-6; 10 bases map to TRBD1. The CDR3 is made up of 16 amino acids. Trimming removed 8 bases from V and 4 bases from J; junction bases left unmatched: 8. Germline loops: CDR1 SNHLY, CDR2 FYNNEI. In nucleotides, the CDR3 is TGTGCCAGCGAACGGGACAGGGGATCAGGGGCCAACGTCCTGACTTTC. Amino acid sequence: CASERDRGSGANVLTF.

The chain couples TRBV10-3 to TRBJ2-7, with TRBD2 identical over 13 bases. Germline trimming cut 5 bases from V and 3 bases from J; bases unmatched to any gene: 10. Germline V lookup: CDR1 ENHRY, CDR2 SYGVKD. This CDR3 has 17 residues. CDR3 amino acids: CAISFGLAGAGGYEQYF. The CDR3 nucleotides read TGTGCCATCAGTTTCGGACTAGCGGGGGCCGGGGGCTACGAGCAGTACTTC.

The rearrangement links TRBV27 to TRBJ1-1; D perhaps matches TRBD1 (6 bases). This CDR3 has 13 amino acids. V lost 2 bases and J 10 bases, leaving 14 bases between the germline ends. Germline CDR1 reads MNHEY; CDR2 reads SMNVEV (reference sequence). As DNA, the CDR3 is TGTGCCAGCAGTTTACACCTACCAGGGGTAGCTTTCTTT. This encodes CASSLHLPGVAFF.

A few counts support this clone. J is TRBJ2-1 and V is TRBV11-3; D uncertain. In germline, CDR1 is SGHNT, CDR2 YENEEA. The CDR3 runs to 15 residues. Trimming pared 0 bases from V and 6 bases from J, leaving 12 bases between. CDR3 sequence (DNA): TGTGCCAGCAGCTTAGATCCGGCGTCTAGCAATGAGCAGTTCTTC. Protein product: CASSLDPASSNEQFF.

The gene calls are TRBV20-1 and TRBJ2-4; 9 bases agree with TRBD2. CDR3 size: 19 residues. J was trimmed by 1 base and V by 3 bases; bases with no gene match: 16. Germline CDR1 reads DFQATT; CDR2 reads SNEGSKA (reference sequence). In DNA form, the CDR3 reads TGCAGTGCTAGTTCTGGGTTAGCGGGAGACCGTTTCGCCAAAAACATTCAGTACTTC. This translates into CSASSGLAGDRFAKNIQYF.

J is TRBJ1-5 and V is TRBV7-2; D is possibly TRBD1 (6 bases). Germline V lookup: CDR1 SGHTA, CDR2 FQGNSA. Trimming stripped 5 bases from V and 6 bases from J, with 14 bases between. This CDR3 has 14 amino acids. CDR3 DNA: TGTGCCAGCAGCCCACGCCAGGGGAGTCAGCCCCAGCATTTT. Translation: CASSPRQGSQPQHF. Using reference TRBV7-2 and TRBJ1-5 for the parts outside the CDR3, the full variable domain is GAGVSQSPSNKVTEKGKDVELRCDPISGHTALYWYRQSLGQGLEFLIYFQGNSAPDKSGLPSDRFSAERTGGSVSTLTIQRTQQEDSAVYLCASSPRQGSQPQHFGDGTRLSIL.

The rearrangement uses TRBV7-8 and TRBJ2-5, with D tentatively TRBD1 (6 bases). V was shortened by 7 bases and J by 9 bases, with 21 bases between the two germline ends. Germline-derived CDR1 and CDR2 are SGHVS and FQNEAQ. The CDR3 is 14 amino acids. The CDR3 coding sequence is TGTGCCAGCACCCACCGACGGACGCCAGGGGCCCAGTACTTC. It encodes CASTHRRTPGAQYF.